This T cell receptor beta chain was profiled in a study of spatial heterogeneity in lung cancer. Study-level information: Available follow-up PBMC samples, collected a median of about 24 months post-resection, were sequenced. Sequence detection consistently recorded a greater number of beta-chain than alpha-chain sequences.

Regarding the study as a whole: The study found ubiquitous expanded tumor TCRs in blood more at resection than follow-up.

Using its own MiXCR run on the 5' RACE reads, TCRdb lists one record per CDR3 protein. Of more than 75,000 distinct CDR3 sequences detected, roughly a fifth appear once; the ten largest clones hold around a fifth. The CDR3 consists of 18 residues. Germline V lookup: CDR1 DFQATT, CDR2 SNEGSKA (reference sequence). V lost 2 bases and J lost 2; bases outside the gene matches: 15. Stated time point: blood at routine non-recurrence follow-up after resection. Sequencing covered unsorted whole RNA taken from tumor, nontumor lung or frozen PBMC. The sample holds a few counts of this clonotype. The antigen is undetermined.

The sample in question was PBMCs, obtained at follow-up. The chain is built from TRBV20-1 and TRBJ2-1; 7 bases are a match to TRBD1. This TCR derives from a male donor with early-stage non-small cell lung cancer. The CDR3 coding sequence is TGCAGTGCTAGACCTCAATACCCAGACAGGGCCGCCTACAATGAGCAGTTCTTC. Translation: CSARPQYPDRAAYNEQFF.